A single sample gave rise to the 7 T cell receptor beta chains below, sequenced in a study of vaccination effects on CD4 cells after COVID-19. These TCRs are of unknown antigen specificity. TCRdb keeps only in-frame clones here, not all; method: immunoSEQ multiplex PCR. The sample yields roughly 15,000 clones, 75% to 80% seen once. In the ViraFEST assay, antigen-specific CD4+ clonotypes were identified by expansion after peptide-pool stimulation. Having been cultured for 10 days, the cells underwent CD4+ T cell isolation. This individual contracted SARS-CoV-2 between March and December 2020, as verified by PCR. Participants completed two doses of the BNT162b2 or mRNA-1273 vaccine. The sample here was CD4+ T cells from PBMCs cultured with HCoV-NL63 spike peptides, taken after COVID-19 vaccination. The receptors originated from a human donor who had a prior SARS-CoV-2 infection.

This clone was recorded only once. This chain uses TRBV19 with TRBJ1-4; no firm D call. The germline CDR1 and CDR2 sequences are LNHDA and SQIVND (reference sequence). The CDR3 is 17 amino acids. Trimming removed 1 base at V and 4 bases at J, with 16 bases between. CDR3 sequence (DNA): TGTGCCAGTAGTATAGCAAGAACGAGGCCCGGTAATGAAAAACTGTTTTTT. This gives the protein CASSIARTRPGNEKLFF.

The chain couples TRBV5-1 to TRBJ1-4; D ambiguous. There are 13 residues in the CDR3. Germline V gene sequence: CDR1 SGHRS, CDR2 YFSETQ. V dropped 2 bases and J dropped 5 bases, with 7 bases sitting between them. CDR3: CASSLQSNEKLFF. The DNA of the CDR3 is TGCGCCAGCAGCTTACAGAGCAATGAAAAACTGTTTTTT.

In this sample, this clone is large (0.1 to 1%). This chain joins TRBV5-8 and TRBJ1-4; no definite D call. The CDR3 spans 15 residues. Trimming removed 0 bases at V and 8 bases at J, with 14 bases between. CDR1 and CDR2 from the germline V gene are SGHTS and YDEGEE. The DNA for the CDR3 is TGTGCCAGCAGCTTGGGTTCAAGTGGTTACGAAAAACTGTTTTTT. Translation: CASSLGSSGYEKLFF.

The chain has TRBV6-5 and TRBJ1-2; D unresolved. Germline V gene data show CDR1 as MNHEY and CDR2 as SVGAGI. The CDR3 runs to 14 residues. Trimming left V 2 bases short and J 3 bases short, with 10 bases between. The CDR3 region is CASSYNGEDYGYTF. The DNA for the CDR3 is TGTGCCAGCAGTTACAATGGGGAGGACTATGGCTACACCTTC.

As DNA, the CDR3 is TGTGCCAGCAGCTTAGTTAGCCCCTGGACCCAGTACTTC. This sequence encodes CASSLVSPWTQYF. This chain joins TRBV7-2 and TRBJ2-5; D uncertain. The CDR3 is 13 residues long. Germline CDR1 SGHTA, CDR2 FQGNSA. V gave up 1 base and J gave up 7 bases, with 10 bases separating them.

The chain combines TRBV9 with TRBJ2-1; 7 bases are shared with TRBD2. Germline CDR1 and CDR2: SGDLS and YYNGEE. The CDR3 contains 15 residues. V was clipped by 0 bases and J by 5 bases; unmatched bases: 5. CDR3 loop: CASSVGGGLDNEQFF. Written as DNA, the CDR3 is TGTGCCAGCAGCGTAGGGGGGGGGTTGGACAATGAGCAGTTCTTC.

The table lists this clone with a few counts. This chain uses TRBV7-2 with TRBJ1-4, with D uncertain. The CDR3 runs to 19 residues. The germline gives CDR1 SGHTA, CDR2 FQGNSA. Trimming took off 1 base at V and 5 bases at J, with 23 bases between the two ends. The CDR3 coding sequence is TGTGCCAGCAGCTTAGTAGGGCCCTCACTTTCGGCCCTCAATGAAAAACTGTTTTTT. Encoded protein: CASSLVGPSLSALNEKLFF.